Below, one TCR beta chain is given with its context. Its cognate antigen is unknown. The data are from a study of T cell repertoires in ileal Crohn's disease. The repertoire was sequenced with immunoSEQ multiplex PCR; TCRdb's copy has only in-frame clones and lacks some. This sample has some 5,000 clones, with about 80% found just once. The CDR3 covers 14 residues. V was pared by 0 bases and J by 5 bases, with 3 bases of the junction left unmatched. The V gene's germline CDR1 is SGDLS and CDR2 YYNGEE. Eligibility required adulthood, ileal or ileocolonic Crohn's disease and indicated ileocolonic resection. Study-wide findings and caveats: Active smokers at surgery had more clonal expansions than non-smokers. Clonality above 26.8% at surgery always came with endoscopic recurrence.

The J gene is TRBJ2-5, the V gene TRBV9; 8 positions match TRBD2. The clonotype was recovered from an adult with Crohn's disease. The material sequenced was ileal tissue. The chain's CDR3 is CASSVEAGGETQYF. The DNA of the CDR3 is TGTGCCAGCAGCGTAGAGGCGGGGGGTGAGACCCAGTACTTC.